This TCR beta chain was sequenced for a study of blood T cells in healthy people across ages. Study results and caveats: The study found more naive CD4+ cells and higher diversity in long-lived than aged donors. Naive and antigen-experienced cells could not be conclusively compared, given unsorted PBMCs. Diversity estimates drawn from one million T cells were deemed underestimates.

Turning to this clonotype: Its antigen is still unknown. One end of the junction is discordant with germline, which a read error may explain.

PCR was performed a second time for roughly 7 to 12 cycles using a sample-barcoded 5' primer and a J-beta primer mix. Each cDNA molecule, via a template-switch adaptor with 12 random nucleotides, was tagged. TCRdb passed the 5' RACE reads through MiXCR, listing each CDR3 protein once. Here the sample spans about 1,000,000 distinct CDR3 sequences, 35% to 50% being singletons. This CDR3 has 15 amino acids. Germline values: CDR1 ENHRY, CDR2 SYGVKD. This receptor was identified in a woman aged 60 to 75 in good health. The rearrangement uses TRBV10-3 and TRBJ2-3; 7 nucleotides agree with TRBD1. The sequencing input was blood. CDR3 in amino acids: CATSDPAGTADTQYF. The DNA for the CDR3 is TGTGCCACCAGTGACCCAGCCGGGACAGCTGATACGCAGTATTTT.